This T cell receptor (beta chain) was sequenced in a study of spatial heterogeneity in lung cancer. The CDR3 sequence is 16 residues long. With 2 bases clipped from V and 3 bases from J, the junction kept 7 bases outside the gene matches. Germline V gene lookup returns CDR1 SGHNT and CDR2 YYREEE (reference sequence). The library protocol tagged each TCR cDNA with a unique molecular identifier. In TCRdb, the 5' RACE reads were re-called with MiXCR into one record per CDR3 protein. The repertoire consists of 1,500 to 2,000 distinct CDR3 sequences, with 5.5% occurring once and the leading ten covering 20% to 25%. This clonotype is medium-sized by share. Its matching antigen is unknown. Study-wide results and limits: Counts of expanded intratumoral alpha and beta TCRs tracked tumor mutation counts.

Noted time point: sample taken at primary tumor resection. Donation came from 70 or so patients with untreated early-stage non-small cell lung cancer. The sample consisted of lung tumor tissue, taken at surgery. The TCR was taken from a male donor with early-stage non-small cell lung cancer. The J gene is TRBJ2-2, the V gene TRBV5-4, with 7 bases matching TRBD1. CDR3 nucleotide sequence: TGTGCCAGCAGCTTAGCACAGGGGAAGTACACCGGGGAGCTGTTTTTT. It codes for CASSLAQGKYTGELFF.